Following are 9 T cell receptor beta chains from one sample sequenced in a study of blood T cell repertoires in COVID-19. Produced via immunoSEQ multiplex PCR; TCRdb's table is partial and in-frame only. Here the sample spans over 50,000 clones, about 90% being singletons. The material sequenced was peripheral blood. These receptors were taken from an older woman with active or convalescent COVID-19.

Concerning this clone: Different DNA sequences within this sample yield the same CDR3. This chain uses TRBV28 with TRBJ1-5, with D possibly matching TRBD1 (5 bases). Trimming removed 4 bases at V and 4 bases at J, with 5 bases between. In germline, CDR1 is MDHEN, CDR2 SYDVKM. The CDR3 totals 12 residues. The CDR3 is CASSSGNQPQHF. CDR3 DNA sequence: TGTGCCAGCAGTTCAGGGAATCAGCCCCAGCATTTT.

The gene calls are TRBV3-1 (or the pseudogene TRBV3-2) and TRBJ2-1; 7 bases are shared with TRBD2. The CDR3 is 16 amino acids. V dropped 0 bases and J dropped 7; count of bases not matched to a gene: 9. Germline-derived CDR1 and CDR2 are LGHDT and YNNKEL (reference sequence). As DNA, the CDR3 is TGTGCCAGCAGCCAAGATCTTCGAGCTAGCGGAAATGAGCAGTTCTTC. Its protein is CASSQDLRASGNEQFF.

V is TRBV9 and J is TRBJ2-1, with 7 positions matching TRBD2. The germline V gene has CDR1 SGDLS and CDR2 YYNGEE. The CDR3 has 17 amino acids. V trimming: 0 bases; J trimming: 0 bases; junction bases outside the gene matches: 6. The CDR3 DNA follows: TGTGCCAGCAGCGTAGTTGGCGGGGGTAGCTCCTACAATGAGCAGTTCTTC. It is translated as CASSVVGGGSSYNEQFF. Using reference TRBV9 and TRBJ2-1 for the parts outside the CDR3, the full variable domain is DSGVTQTPKHLITATGQRVTLRCSPRSGDLSVYWYQQSLDQGLQFLIQYYNGEERAKGNILERFSAQQFPDLHSELNLSSLELGDSALYFCASSVVGGGSSYNEQFFGPGTRLTVL.

The rearrangement joins TRBV9 to TRBJ2-2, with D perhaps matching TRBD1 (6 bases). V was shortened by 5 bases and J by 4 bases, with 15 bases between the two germline ends. There are 15 residues in the CDR3. Germline CDR1 SGDLS, CDR2 YYNGEE. This CDR3 reads CASRGFRGSTGELFF. CDR3 DNA: TGTGCCAGCAGGGGATTCAGGGGAAGCACCGGGGAGCTGTTTTTT.

The genes are TRBV7-9 and TRBJ2-7; 7 positions agree with TRBD1. CDR3 length: 14 residues. Germline trimming cut 8 bases from V and 2 bases from J; bases unmatched to any gene: 9. CDR1 is SEHNR and CDR2 is FQNEAQ in the germline V gene (reference sequence). CDR3 sequence (DNA): TGTGCCAGCGTTCCGGGACAGAGCACCTACGAGCAGTACTTC. As protein: CASVPGQSTYEQYF.

The chain joins TRBV4-3 to TRBJ1-3; the match to TRBD1 covers 9 bases. This CDR3 is 16 amino acids long. The V gene's germline CDR1 is LGHNA and CDR2 YSLEER. Trimming cost V 1 base and J 3 bases; bases outside gene matches: 4. CDR3 amino acids: CASSQAADRGGNTIYF. CDR3 DNA sequence: TGCGCCAGCAGCCAAGCCGCGGACAGGGGTGGAAACACCATATATTTT.

The V call is TRBV5-5, the J call TRBJ1-1, with D possibly being TRBD1 (5 bases). Per germline, CDR1 SGHKS and CDR2 YYEKEE (reference sequence). The CDR3 has 13 residues. V shed 9 bases and J shed 0 bases, with 12 bases lying between them. CDR3: CATRAGLNTEAFF. CDR3 coding DNA: TGTGCCACCAGAGCGGGGCTGAACACTGAAGCTTTCTTT.

This chain connects TRBV13 to TRBJ1-3; 8 nucleotides line up with TRBD1. The trim removed 5 bases at V and 4 bases at J, leaving 7 bases unmatched. This CDR3 comprises 15 residues. The germline gives CDR1 PRHDT, CDR2 FYEKMQ (reference sequence). The CDR3 region has the DNA TGTGCCAGCAGCCGAACCGGGACAGGAGGAAACACCATATATTTT. Amino acids: CASSRTGTGGNTIYF.

The chain has TRBV11-2 and TRBJ1-6; 8 nucleotides match TRBD1. J lost 7 bases, V lost 1 base, and 3 bases had no gene match. There are 15 residues in the CDR3. Germline CDR1 SGHAT, CDR2 FQNNGV. The CDR3 loop is CASSLGDRQNSPLHF. In DNA form, the CDR3 reads TGTGCCAGCAGCTTAGGGGACAGGCAGAATTCACCCCTCCACTTT. Variable domain in full (rest from reference TRBV11-2 and TRBJ1-6): EAGVAQSPRYKIIEKRQSVAFWCNPISGHATLYWYQQILGQGPKLLIQFQNNGVVDDSQLPKDRFSAERLKGVDSTLKIQPAKLEDSAVYLCASSLGDRQNSPLHFGNGTRLTVT.